This T cell receptor (beta chain) was identified in a study of blood T cell repertoires in COVID-19. Study summary: Sites across the United States, Italy and Spain contributed samples from acute and convalescent COVID-19. T cells, B-cell-depleted T cells, or PBMCs provided the cDNA or gDNA that served as material.

Donors in Cohort 3 who had recovered were those with two negative PCRs, healthcare professional clearance, or resolution of their symptoms. Original processing notes: Nucleated cell counts were estimated from reference gene primer amplification. TCRdb's table, derived via immunoSEQ multiplex PCR, lists solely in-frame clones and lacks some. V, J and clone size are those of that table, while D and trimming were read from the DNA. This table holds roughly 240,000 clones, roughly 86% found once. V lost 7 bases, J lost 0 bases, and 12 bases lay in between. Per germline, CDR1 SNHLY and CDR2 FYNNEI. The CDR3 loop spans 14 amino acids.

The chain recombines TRBV2 with TRBJ1-1; D uncertain. This clonotype was obtained from a woman between 45 and 60 years old who had recovered from COVID-19. Sequencing was done on a sample of PBMCs or T cells enriched from blood (not recorded which). The CDR3 DNA follows: TGTGCCAGCACCGAGGTCCGAATGAACACTGAAGCTTTCTTT. Encoded protein: CASTEVRMNTEAFF.